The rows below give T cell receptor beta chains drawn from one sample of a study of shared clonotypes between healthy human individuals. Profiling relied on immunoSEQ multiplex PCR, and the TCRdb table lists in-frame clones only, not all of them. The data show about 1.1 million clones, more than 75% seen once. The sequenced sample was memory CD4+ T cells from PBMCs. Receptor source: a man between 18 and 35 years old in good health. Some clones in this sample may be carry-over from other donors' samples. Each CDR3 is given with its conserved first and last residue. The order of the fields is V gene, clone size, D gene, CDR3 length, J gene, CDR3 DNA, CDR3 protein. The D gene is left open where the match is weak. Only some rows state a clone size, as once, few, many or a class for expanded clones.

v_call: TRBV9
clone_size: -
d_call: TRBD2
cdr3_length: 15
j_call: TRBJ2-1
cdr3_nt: TGTGCCAGCAGCGTCTTGGACACCCGGGGGGATGAGCAGTTCTTC
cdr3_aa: CASSVLDTRGDEQFF

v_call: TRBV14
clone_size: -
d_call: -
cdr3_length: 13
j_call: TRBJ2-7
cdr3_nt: TGTGCCAGCAGCCAAAGGAGCTCCTACGAGCAGTACTTC
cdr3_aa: CASSQRSSYEQYF

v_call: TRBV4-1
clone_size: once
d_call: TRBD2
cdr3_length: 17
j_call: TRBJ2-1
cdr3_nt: TGCGCCAGCAGCCAGGGTATACTAGCCCGGGAGGACAATGAGCAGTTCTTC
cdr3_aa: CASSQGILAREDNEQFF

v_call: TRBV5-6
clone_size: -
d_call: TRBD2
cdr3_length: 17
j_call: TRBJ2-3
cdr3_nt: TGTGCCAGCAGCTTGGGCCCGCCTAGCGGTAGCACAGATACGCAGTATTTT
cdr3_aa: CASSLGPPSGSTDTQYF

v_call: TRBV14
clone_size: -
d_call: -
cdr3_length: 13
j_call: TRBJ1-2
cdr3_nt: TGTGCCAGCAGCCAAGTGATAGGCGGTGGCTACACCTTC
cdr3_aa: CASSQVIGGGYTF

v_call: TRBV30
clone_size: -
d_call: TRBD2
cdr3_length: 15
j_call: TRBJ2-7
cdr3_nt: TGTGCCTGGGGTAGATCCCGGGACTACCGGGACGAGCAGTACTTC
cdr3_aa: CAWGRSRDYRDEQYF

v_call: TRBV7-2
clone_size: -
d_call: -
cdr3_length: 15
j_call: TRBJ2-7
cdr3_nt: TGTGCCAGCAGTTTCCTCCGCTACTCACCCTACGAGCAGTACTTC
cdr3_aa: CASSFLRYSPYEQYF

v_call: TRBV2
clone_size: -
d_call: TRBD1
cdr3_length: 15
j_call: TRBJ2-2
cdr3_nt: TGTGCCAGCAGAGCCCCTACAGGGGGCCCCGGGGAGCTGTTTTTT
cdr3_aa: CASRAPTGGPGELFF

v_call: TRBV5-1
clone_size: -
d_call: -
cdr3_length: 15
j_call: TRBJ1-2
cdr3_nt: TGCGCCAGCAGCGGGGGGCAGGGTAGGCCCTATGGCTACACCTTC
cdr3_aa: CASSGGQGRPYGYTF

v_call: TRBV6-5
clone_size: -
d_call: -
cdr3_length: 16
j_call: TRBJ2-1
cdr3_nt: TGTGCCAGCAGTTACTCGATTTCCAGAACCTACAATGAGCAGTTCTTC
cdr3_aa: CASSYSISRTYNEQFF

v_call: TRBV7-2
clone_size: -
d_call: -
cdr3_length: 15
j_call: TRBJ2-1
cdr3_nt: TGTGCCAGCAGCTTAGCCGGCCTAGCAACCAATGAGCAGTTCTTC
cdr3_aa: CASSLAGLATNEQFF

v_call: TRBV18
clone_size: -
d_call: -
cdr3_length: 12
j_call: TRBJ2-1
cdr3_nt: TGTGCCAGCTCACCCGGGCGGAATGAGCAGTTCTTC
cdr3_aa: CASSPGRNEQFF

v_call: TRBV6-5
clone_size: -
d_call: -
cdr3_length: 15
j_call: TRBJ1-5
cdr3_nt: TGTGCCAGCAGGTCCTGGACGGACTCGAATCAGCCCCAGCATTTT
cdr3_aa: CASRSWTDSNQPQHF

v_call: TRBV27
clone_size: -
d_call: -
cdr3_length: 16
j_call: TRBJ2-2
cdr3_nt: TGTGCCAGCAGTTTATTTGGGACATTAAAAACCGGGGAGCTGTTTTTT
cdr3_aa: CASSLFGTLKTGELFF

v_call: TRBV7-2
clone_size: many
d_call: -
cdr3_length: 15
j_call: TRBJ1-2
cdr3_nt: TGTGCCAGCAGCTTAGACCCAGGGAGGAACTATGGCTACACCTTC
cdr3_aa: CASSLDPGRNYGYTF

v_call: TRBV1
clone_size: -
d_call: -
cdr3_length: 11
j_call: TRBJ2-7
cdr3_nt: TGCACCAGCAGCCAACCCTACGAGCAGTACTTC
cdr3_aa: CTSSQPYEQYF

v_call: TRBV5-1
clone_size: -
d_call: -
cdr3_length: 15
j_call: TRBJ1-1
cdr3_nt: TGCGCCAGCAGCTTGACCGGTGAGGGGGATATTGAAGCTTTCTTT
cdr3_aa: CASSLTGEGDIEAFF

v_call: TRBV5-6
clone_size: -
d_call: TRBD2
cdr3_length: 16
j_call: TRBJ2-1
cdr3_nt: TGTGCCAGCAGCTTGTATAGCGGGAACTCCTACAATGAGCAGTTCTTC
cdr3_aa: CASSLYSGNSYNEQFF

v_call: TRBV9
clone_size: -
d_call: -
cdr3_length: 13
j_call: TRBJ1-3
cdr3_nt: TGTGCCAGCAGCGGTAGCTCTGGAAACACCATATATTTT
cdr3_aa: CASSGSSGNTIYF

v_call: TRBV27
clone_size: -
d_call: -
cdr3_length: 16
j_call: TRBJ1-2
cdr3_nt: TGTGCCAGCAGGAAACGGGACTCCGGGGCTAACTATGGCTACACCTTC
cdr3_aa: CASRKRDSGANYGYTF

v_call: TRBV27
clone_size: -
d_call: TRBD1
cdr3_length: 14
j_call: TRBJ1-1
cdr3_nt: TGTGCCAGCAGTTTGCAGGGGGCCTGGACTGAAGCTTTCTTT
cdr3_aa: CASSLQGAWTEAFF

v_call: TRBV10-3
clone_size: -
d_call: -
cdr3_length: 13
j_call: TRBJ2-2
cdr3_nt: TGTGCCATCAGTGGTCCGAACACCGGGGAGCTGTTTTTT
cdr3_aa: CAISGPNTGELFF

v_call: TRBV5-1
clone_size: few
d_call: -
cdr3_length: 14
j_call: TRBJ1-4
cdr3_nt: TGCGCCAGCAGCCTAAGAGCAACTAATGAAAAACTGTTTTTT
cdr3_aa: CASSLRATNEKLFF

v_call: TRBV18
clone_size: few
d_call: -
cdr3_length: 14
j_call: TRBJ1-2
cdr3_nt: TGTGCCAGCTCACCATCCGGGACCAACTATGGCTACACCTTC
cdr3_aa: CASSPSGTNYGYTF

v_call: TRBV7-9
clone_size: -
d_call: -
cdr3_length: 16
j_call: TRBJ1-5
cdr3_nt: TGTGCCAGCAGCGCAACAGGGTCTGATCGCAATCAGCCCCAGCATTTT
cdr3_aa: CASSATGSDRNQPQHF

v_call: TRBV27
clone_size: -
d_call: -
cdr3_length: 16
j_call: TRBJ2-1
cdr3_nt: TGTGCCAGCAGTTCCCAGCGGTTTAGCTCCTACAATGAGCAGTTCTTC
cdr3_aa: CASSSQRFSSYNEQFF